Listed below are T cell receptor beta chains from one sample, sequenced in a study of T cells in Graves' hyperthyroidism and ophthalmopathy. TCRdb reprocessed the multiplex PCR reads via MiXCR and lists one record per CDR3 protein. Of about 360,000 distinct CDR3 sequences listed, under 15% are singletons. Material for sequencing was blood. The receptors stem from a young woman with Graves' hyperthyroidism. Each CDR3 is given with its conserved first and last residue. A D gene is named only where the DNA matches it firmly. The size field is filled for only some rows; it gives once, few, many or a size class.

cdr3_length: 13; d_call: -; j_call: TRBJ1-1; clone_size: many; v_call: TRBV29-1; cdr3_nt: TGCAGCGTGCAGGGGCTCCGGGGAACTGAAGCTTTCTTT; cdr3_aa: CSVQGLRGTEAFF
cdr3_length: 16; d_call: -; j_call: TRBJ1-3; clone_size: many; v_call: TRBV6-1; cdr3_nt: TGTGCCAGCACCAAGACAGGACCATTCTTTGGAAACACCATATATTTT; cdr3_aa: CASTKTGPFFGNTIYF
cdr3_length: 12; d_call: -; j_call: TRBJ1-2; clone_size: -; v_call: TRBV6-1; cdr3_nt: TGTGCCAGCAGCGACCCCCTGGCCGGCTACACCTTC; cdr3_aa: CASSDPLAGYTF
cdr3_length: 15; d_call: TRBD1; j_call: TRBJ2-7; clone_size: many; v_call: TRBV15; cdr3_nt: TGTGCCACCAGCCGCACGGCGGACAGGGGCTACGAGCAGTACTTC; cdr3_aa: CATSRTADRGYEQYF
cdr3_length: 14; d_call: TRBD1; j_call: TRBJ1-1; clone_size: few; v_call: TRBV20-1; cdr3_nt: TGCAGTGGGACCACAGGGGGCGCGAACACTGAAGCTTTCTTT; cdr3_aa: CSGTTGGANTEAFF
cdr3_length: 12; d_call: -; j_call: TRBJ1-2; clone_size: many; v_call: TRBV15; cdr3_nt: TGTGCCACCAGCAGAGATGAGGTGGGCTACACCTTC; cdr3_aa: CATSRDEVGYTF
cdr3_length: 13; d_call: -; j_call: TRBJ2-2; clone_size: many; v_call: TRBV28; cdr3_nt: TGTGCCAGCAGGCAACAGGGAGCCGGGGAGCTGTTTTTT; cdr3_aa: CASRQQGAGELFF
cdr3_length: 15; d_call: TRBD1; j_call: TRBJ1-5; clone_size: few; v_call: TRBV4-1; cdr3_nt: TGCGCCAGCAGCCAGAAAGGGGGCTTCAATCAGCCCCAGCATTTT; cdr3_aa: CASSQKGGFNQPQHF
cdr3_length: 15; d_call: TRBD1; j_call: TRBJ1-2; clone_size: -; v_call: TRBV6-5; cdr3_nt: TGTGCCAGCAGTGAACCAGGGACAGGTACCTATGGCTACACCTTC; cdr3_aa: CASSEPGTGTYGYTF
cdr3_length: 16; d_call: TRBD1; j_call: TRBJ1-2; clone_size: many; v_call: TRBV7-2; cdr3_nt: TGTGCCAGCAGCTCATATACTGGGACAGGGGGTTATGGCTACACCTTC; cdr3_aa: CASSSYTGTGGYGYTF
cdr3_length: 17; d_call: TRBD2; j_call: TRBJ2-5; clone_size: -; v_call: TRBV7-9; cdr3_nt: TGTGCCAGCTCTACAATAGGACTAGCGGGGTACCAAGAGACCCAGTACTTC; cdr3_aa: CASSTIGLAGYQETQYF
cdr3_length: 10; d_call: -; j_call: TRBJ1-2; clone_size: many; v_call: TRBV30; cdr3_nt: TGTGCCTGCCTGACATTGGGCTACACCTTC; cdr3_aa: CACLTLGYTF
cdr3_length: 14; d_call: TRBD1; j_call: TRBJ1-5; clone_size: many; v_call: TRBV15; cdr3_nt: TGTGCCACCAGCAGAGCAGGGGGCCGTCAGCCCCAGCATTTT; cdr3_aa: CATSRAGGRQPQHF
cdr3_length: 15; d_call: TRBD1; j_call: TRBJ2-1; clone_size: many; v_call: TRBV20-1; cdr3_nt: TGCAGTGCTCTACCCGGGACAGAAATTTACAATGAGCAGTTCTTC; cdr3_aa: CSALPGTEIYNEQFF
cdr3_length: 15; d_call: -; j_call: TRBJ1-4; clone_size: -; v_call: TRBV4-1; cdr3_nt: TGCGCCAGCAGCCAAGTAGCAGGGCCACATGAAAAACTGTTTTTT; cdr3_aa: CASSQVAGPHEKLFF
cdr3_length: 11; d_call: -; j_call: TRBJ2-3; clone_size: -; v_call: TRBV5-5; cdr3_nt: TGTGCCAGCAGCTTCCAGGATGCGCAGTATTTT; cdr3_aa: CASSFQDAQYF
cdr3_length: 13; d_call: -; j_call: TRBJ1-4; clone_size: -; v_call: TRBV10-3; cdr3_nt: TGTGCCATCAGTGGACTTACTAATGAAAAACTGTTTTTT; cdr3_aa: CAISGLTNEKLFF
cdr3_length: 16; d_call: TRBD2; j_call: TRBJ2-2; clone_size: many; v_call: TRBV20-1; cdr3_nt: TGCAGTGCCCCGGGACTAGCGGGGGGGAACACCGGGGAGCTGTTTTTT; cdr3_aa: CSAPGLAGGNTGELFF
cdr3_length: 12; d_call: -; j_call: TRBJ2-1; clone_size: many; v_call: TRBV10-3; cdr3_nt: TGTGCCATCAGTGTCAGGGGCAATGAGCAGTTCTTC; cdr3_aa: CAISVRGNEQFF
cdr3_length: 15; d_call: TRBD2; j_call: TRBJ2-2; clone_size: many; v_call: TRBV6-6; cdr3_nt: TGTGCCAGCAGTTACCTAGCGGGTGTTGCCGGGGAGCTGTTTTTT; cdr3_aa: CASSYLAGVAGELFF
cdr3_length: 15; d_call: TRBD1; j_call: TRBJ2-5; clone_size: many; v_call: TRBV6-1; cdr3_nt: TGTGCCAGCAGTGTTGGACAGGGGGCGGGAGAGACCCAGTACTTC; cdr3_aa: CASSVGQGAGETQYF
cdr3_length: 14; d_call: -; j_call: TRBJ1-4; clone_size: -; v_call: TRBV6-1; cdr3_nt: TGTGCCAGCGGCGGTGGGGCAACTAATGAAAAACTGTTTTTT; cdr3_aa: CASGGGATNEKLFF
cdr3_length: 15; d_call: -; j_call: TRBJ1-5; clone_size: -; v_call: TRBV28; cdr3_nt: TGTGCCAGCAGTCCCGGGGGGCGACGCAATCAGCCCCAGCATTTT; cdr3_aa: CASSPGGRRNQPQHF
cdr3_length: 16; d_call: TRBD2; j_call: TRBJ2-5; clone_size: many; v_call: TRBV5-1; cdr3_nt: TGCGCCAGCAGCTTGGCTGGCGGGGGGGGCCAAGAGACCCAGTACTTC; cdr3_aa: CASSLAGGGGQETQYF
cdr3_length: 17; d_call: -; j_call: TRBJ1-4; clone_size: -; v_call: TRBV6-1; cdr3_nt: TGTGCCAGCAGTCGCACCGGGGCGGGCCCGCAGGGTGAAAAACTGTTTTTT; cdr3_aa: CASSRTGAGPQGEKLFF
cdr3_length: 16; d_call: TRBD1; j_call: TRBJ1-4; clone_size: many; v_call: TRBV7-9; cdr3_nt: TGTGCCAGCAGCTTTTCAGGGGGCGGATCTAATGAAAAACTGTTTTTT; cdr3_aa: CASSFSGGGSNEKLFF
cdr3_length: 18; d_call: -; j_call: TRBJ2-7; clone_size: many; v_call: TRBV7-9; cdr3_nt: TGTGCCAGCAGCTACGGACAGTGGGCAAGCCCCGTCCACAACGAGCAGTACTTC; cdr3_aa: CASSYGQWASPVHNEQYF
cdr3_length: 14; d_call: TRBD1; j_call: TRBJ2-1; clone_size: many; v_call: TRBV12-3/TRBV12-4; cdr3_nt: TGTGCCAGCAGTTTGGTGGACAGGGGGATTGAGCAGTTCTTC; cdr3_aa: CASSLVDRGIEQFF
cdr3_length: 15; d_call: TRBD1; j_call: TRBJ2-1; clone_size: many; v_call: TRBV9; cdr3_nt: TGTGCCAGCAGCGTAGGGGACAGGGATTGGAGTGAGCAGTTCTTC; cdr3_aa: CASSVGDRDWSEQFF
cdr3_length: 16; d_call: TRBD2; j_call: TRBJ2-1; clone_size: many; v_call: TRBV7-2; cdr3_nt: TGTGCCAGCAGCTTCCTAGGGACTAGCGGGAGTGTAGAGCAGTTCTTC; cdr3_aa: CASSFLGTSGSVEQFF
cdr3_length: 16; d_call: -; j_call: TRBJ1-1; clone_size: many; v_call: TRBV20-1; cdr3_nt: TGCAGTGCCGCCTTCGAGGCCGCAGCCACGAACACTGAAGCTTTCTTT; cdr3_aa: CSAAFEAAATNTEAFF
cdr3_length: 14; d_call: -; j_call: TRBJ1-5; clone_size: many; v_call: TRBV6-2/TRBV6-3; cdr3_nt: TGTGCCAGCATGGAACCCGGGGGCAATCAGCCCCAGCATTTT; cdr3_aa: CASMEPGGNQPQHF
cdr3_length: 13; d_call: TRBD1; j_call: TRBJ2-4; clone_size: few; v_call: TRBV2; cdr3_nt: TGTGCCAGCAGGGGGACAGGGGAAAACATTCAGTACTTC; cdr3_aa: CASRGTGENIQYF
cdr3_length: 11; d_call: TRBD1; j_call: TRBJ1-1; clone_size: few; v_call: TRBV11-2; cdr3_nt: TGTGCCAGCAGTCAGGACAGGGAAGCTTTCTTT; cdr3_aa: CASSQDREAFF
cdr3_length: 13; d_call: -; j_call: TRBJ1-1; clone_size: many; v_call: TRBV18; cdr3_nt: TGTGCCAGCTACCAAAGGGGCGGACCTGAAGCTTTCTTT; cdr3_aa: CASYQRGGPEAFF
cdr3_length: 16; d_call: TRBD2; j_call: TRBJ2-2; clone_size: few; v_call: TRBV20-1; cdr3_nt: TGCAGTGCTAAACTTTCGTTAGCGGGATTATCCGGGGAGCTGTTTTTT; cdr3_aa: CSAKLSLAGLSGELFF
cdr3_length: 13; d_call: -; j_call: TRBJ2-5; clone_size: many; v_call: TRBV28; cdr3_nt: TGTGCCAGCAGTTCCCCTCCCCACGAGACCCAGTACTTC; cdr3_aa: CASSSPPHETQYF
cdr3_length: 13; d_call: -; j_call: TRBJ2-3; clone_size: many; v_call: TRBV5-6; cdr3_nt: TGTGCCAGCAGTCGTCGACTAGCAGATACGCAGTATTTT; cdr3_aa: CASSRRLADTQYF
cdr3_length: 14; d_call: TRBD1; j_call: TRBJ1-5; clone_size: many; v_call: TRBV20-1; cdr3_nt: TGCAGTGCTAGTAGGGGGACAGAAAATCAGCCCCAGCATTTT; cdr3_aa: CSASRGTENQPQHF
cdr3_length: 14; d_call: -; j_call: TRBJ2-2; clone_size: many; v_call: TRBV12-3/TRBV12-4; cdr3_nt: TGTGCCAGCAGTTTAATAAGGAACACCGGGGAGCTGTTTTTT; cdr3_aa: CASSLIRNTGELFF
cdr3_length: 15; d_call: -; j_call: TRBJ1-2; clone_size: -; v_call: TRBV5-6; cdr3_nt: TGTGCCAGCAAGAGATTTCAGGGTTTAACTGATGGCTACACCTTC; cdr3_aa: CASKRFQGLTDGYTF
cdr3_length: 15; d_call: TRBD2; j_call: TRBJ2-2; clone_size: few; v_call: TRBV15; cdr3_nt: TGTGCCACCCTATCGACTAGCCGGGGAACCGGGAAGCTGTTTTTT; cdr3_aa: CATLSTSRGTGKLFF
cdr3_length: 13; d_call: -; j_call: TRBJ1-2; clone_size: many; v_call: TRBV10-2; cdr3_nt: TGCGCCAGCAGTGACTTGGGTGACTATGGCTACACCTTC; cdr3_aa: CASSDLGDYGYTF
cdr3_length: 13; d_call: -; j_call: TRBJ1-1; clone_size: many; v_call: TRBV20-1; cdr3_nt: TGCAGTGCCCACGGGCCAGCCCACACTGAAGCTTTCTTT; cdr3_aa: CSAHGPAHTEAFF
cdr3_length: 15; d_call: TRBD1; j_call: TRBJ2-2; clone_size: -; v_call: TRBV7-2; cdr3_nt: TGTGCCAGCAGCCCCCAGGGGACAGGGGGCGAGGAGCTGTTTTTT; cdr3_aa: CASSPQGTGGEELFF
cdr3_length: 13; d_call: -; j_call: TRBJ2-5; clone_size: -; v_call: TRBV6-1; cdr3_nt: TGTGCCAGCAGTAGGGACCGCCAGGGGACCCAGTACTTC; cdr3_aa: CASSRDRQGTQYF
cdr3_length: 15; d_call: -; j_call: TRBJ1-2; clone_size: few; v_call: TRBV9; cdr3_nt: TGTGCCAGCAGCGCGGGAGGGGGGATCAACTATGGCTACACCTTC; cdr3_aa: CASSAGGGINYGYTF
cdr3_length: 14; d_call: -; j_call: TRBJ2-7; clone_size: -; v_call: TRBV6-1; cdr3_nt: TGTGCCAGCAGAGGCCCCGGGGGGCTCGACGAGCAGTACTTC; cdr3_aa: CASRGPGGLDEQYF
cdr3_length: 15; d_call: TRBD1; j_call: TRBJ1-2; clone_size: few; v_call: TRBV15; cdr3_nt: TGTGCCGCCAGCAGAGTTTCCAGGGGGCTATACGGCTACACCTTC; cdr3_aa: CAASRVSRGLYGYTF
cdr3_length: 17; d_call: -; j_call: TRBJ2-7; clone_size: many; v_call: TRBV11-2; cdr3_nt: TGTGCCAGCAGCTCCCTCTCCGGCGCCCTGAGCTCCTACGAGCAGTACTTC; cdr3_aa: CASSSLSGALSSYEQYF
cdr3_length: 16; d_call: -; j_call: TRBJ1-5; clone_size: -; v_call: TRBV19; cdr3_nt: TGTGCCAGTAGTATTTGGGACACCCTTAGCAATCAGCCCCAGCATTTT; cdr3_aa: CASSIWDTLSNQPQHF
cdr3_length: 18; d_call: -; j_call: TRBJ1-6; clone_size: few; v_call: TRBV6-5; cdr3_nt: TGTGCCAGCAGTTACAATAGGGGAAGCAGCGCCTATAATTCACCCCTCCACTTT; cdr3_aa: CASSYNRGSSAYNSPLHF